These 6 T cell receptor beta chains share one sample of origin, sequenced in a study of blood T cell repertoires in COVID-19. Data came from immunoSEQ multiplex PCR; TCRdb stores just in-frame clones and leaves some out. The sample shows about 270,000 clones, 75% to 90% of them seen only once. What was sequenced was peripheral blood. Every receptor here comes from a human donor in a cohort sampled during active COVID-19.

CDR3: CASSPPGGARGAFF. The CDR3 DNA sequence: TGTGCCAGCAGTCCCCCCGGGGGGGCCCGCGGGGCTTTCTTT. The chain combines TRBV27 with TRBJ1-1, with TRBD1 as a possible D gene (6 bases). Trimming left V 5 bases short and J 11 bases short, with 21 bases between. The CDR3 is 14 residues long. Germline loops: CDR1 MNHEY, CDR2 SMNVEV (reference sequence).

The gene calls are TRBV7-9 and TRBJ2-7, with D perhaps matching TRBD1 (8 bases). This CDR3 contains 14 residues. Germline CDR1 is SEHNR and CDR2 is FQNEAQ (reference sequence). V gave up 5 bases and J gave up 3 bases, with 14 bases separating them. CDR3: CASSADREGYEQYF. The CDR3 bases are TGTGCCAGCAGCGCGGACAGGGAGGGCTACGAGCAGTACTTC.

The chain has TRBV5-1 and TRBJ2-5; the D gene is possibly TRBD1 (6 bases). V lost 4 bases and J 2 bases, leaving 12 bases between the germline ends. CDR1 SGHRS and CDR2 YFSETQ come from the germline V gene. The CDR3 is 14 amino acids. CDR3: CASSLDRIQETQYF. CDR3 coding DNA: TGCGCCAGCAGCCTCGACAGGATTCAAGAGACCCAGTACTTC.

Here the CDR3 reads CASSSLGGQSTDTQYF. The CDR3 coding sequence is TGTGCCAGCAGCTCGCTCGGGGGGCAAAGCACAGATACGCAGTATTTT. V usage is TRBV7-2 and J usage is TRBJ2-3; D perhaps matches TRBD2 (7 bases). V was cut by 4 bases and J by 0 bases, with 14 bases left in between. This CDR3 contains 16 residues. Looked up from germline, CDR1 is SGHTA and CDR2 is FQGNSA.

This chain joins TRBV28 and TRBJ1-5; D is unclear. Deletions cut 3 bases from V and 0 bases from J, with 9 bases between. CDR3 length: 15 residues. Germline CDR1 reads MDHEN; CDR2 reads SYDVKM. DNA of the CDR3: TGTGCCAGCAGTTTTCGTGCCTATAGCAATCAGCCCCAGCATTTT. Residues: CASSFRAYSNQPQHF.

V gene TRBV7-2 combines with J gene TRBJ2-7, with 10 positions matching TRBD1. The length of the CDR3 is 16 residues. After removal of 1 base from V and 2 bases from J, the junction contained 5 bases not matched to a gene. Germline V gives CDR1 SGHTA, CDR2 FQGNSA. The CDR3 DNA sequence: TGTGCCAGCAGCTTAGACGGGACAGGGGTCACCTACGAGCAGTACTTC. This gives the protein CASSLDGTGVTYEQYF.